Below are 18 T cell receptor beta chains sequenced from a single sample in a study of OX40 agonist ivuxolimab in advanced cancers. Measured with immunoSEQ multiplex PCR; TCRdb has only the in-frame clones, and not every one. The table records about 99,000 clones, roughly nine tenths of them present only once. Sequenced material: CD4+ or CD8+ T cells sorted from blood, taken in a trial of the OX40 agonist ivuxolimab. The receptors were gathered from an adult with an advanced solid tumor such as melanoma, head and neck, liver or kidney cancer.

The chain is built from TRBV18 and TRBJ1-3; D not certain. The CDR3 sequence is 13 residues long. The germline V and J ends were trimmed by 4 bases and 4 bases, with 8 bases remaining between them. Per germline, CDR1 KGHSH and CDR2 LQKENI. This CDR3 reads CASSLYEGNTIYF. In DNA form, the CDR3 reads TGTGCCAGCTCACTTTATGAAGGAAACACCATATATTTT.

The chain is built from TRBV28 and TRBJ2-7; D is possibly TRBD2 (6 bases). Germline CDR1 is MDHEN and CDR2 is SYDVKM. V gave up 3 bases and J gave up 2 bases, with 20 bases separating them. CDR3 length: 17 residues. The CDR3 DNA reads TGTGCCAGCAGTTTCGTCTACGGGACTCAAGCTGCCTACGAGCAGTACTTC. As protein: CASSFVYGTQAAYEQYF.

The chain is built from TRBV27 and TRBJ2-7, with a weak D call TRBD1 (5 bases). Trimming removed 5 bases at V and 3 bases at J, with 14 bases between. The CDR3 consists of 14 residues. Germline assignment: CDR1 MNHEY and CDR2 SMNVEV (reference sequence). The CDR3 region is CASSKSAGNYEQYF. Here the CDR3 DNA reads TGTGCCAGCAGTAAGTCCGCAGGGAACTACGAGCAGTACTTC.

This chain links TRBV9 with TRBJ2-2; the match to TRBD1 covers 10 bases. Germline V gene lookup returns CDR1 SGDLS and CDR2 YYNGEE. The CDR3 totals 16 residues. Trimming cost V 3 bases and J 4 bases; bases outside gene matches: 6. CDR3 amino acids: CASSGDRGQGTGELFF. CDR3 DNA: TGTGCCAGCAGCGGAGACAGGGGGCAGGGCACCGGGGAGCTGTTTTTT.

The CDR3 DNA reads TGTGCCAGCAGCTCGAATCCAGTAGCGGGAGGGCCTAGGAATGAGCAGTTCTTC. This codes for CASSSNPVAGGPRNEQFF. The V gene is TRBV7-9, the J gene TRBJ2-1, with 11 nucleotides matching TRBD2. The junction had 15 bases not matched to a gene; V was cut back by 4 bases and J by 7 bases. The germline V gene encodes CDR1 SEHNR and CDR2 FQNEAQ (reference sequence). The length of the CDR3 is 18 residues.

The gene calls are TRBV6-6 and TRBJ2-7; 8 bases fit TRBD1. Germline V gene data show CDR1 as MNHNY and CDR2 as SVGAGI (reference sequence). The CDR3 extends over 13 amino acids. Trimming at V came to 5 bases and at J to 4 bases, leaving 4 bases not matched to a gene. CDR3 DNA: TGTGCCAGCAGTCGCGGACAGGGTTACGAGCAGTACTTC. Amino acids: CASSRGQGYEQYF.

The chain carries TRBV21-1 and TRBJ2-3; whether TRBD2, the table's D call, matches the DNA was not checked. TRBV21-1 is listed as a pseudogene. The CDR3 loop spans 22 amino acids. In DNA, the CDR3 is TGTGCCAGCAGCAAAGCTCTCTTACTACTAGCGGGAGGGCCGCAGTGGACAGATACGCAGTATTTT. This encodes CASSKALLLLAGGPQWTDTQYF.

J is TRBJ2-3 and V is TRBV2, with 13 bases aligning to TRBD2. The germline V gene has CDR1 SNHLY and CDR2 FYNNEI. The V and J ends lost 6 bases and 0 bases, in that order; junction bases with no gene match: 9. This CDR3 is 18 amino acids long. The CDR3 protein is CASRVGLAGVVSTDTQYF. The CDR3 nucleotides read TGTGCCAGCAGAGTCGGACTAGCGGGAGTAGTGAGCACAGATACGCAGTATTTT.

This chain joins TRBV27 and TRBJ2-3; 11 nucleotides agree with TRBD2. In germline, CDR1 is MNHEY, CDR2 SMNVEV (reference sequence). The CDR3 length is 16 residues. V lost 3 bases to trimming and J lost 5 bases; unmatched junction nucleotides: 7. CDR3 in amino acids: CASSFSLAGGQDTQYF. In nucleotides, the CDR3 is TGTGCCAGCAGTTTCTCTCTAGCGGGAGGTCAAGATACGCAGTATTTT.

The V and J genes are TRBV7-2 and TRBJ2-7; D may match TRBD1 or TRBD2 (5 bases each). Deletions cut 5 bases from V and 2 bases from J, with 10 bases between. The germline V gene encodes CDR1 SGHTA and CDR2 FQGNSA. The CDR3 has 13 amino acids. DNA for the CDR3: TGTGCCAGCAGCGTCGGGGCAACCTACGAGCAGTACTTC. Translating it yields CASSVGATYEQYF.

This chain joins TRBV7-9 and TRBJ2-3, with 8 bases lining up with TRBD1. The V segment lost 7 bases and the J segment 0 bases; nucleotides outside the gene matches: 9. Germline CDR1 reads SEHNR; CDR2 reads FQNEAQ (reference sequence). The CDR3 loop spans 16 amino acids. The CDR3 protein is CASTPGTGASTDTQYF. As DNA, the CDR3 is TGTGCCAGCACCCCCGGGACAGGTGCTAGCACAGATACGCAGTATTTT.

This clone was seen a single time. This sequence joins TRBV2 and TRBJ2-3, with TRBD2 matching 8 bases. Germline CDR1 SNHLY, CDR2 FYNNEI. Losses at the gene ends were 2 bases for V and 6 bases for J; bases not matched to a gene: 7. The CDR3 length is 15 residues. Written as DNA, the CDR3 is TGTGCCAGCAGTGAACAGCGGGGGAGGGTGGATACGCAGTATTTT. This sequence encodes CASSEQRGRVDTQYF.

The CDR3 region has the DNA TGTGCCAGCAGCAAAGACAGGACCGGACTGGGAGAGACCCAGTACTTC. Its protein is CASSKDRTGLGETQYF. This sequence joins TRBV21-1 and TRBJ2-5. TRBV21-1 constitutes a pseudogene. The length of the CDR3 is 16 residues.

The V call is TRBV28, the J call TRBJ2-7; D call uncertain. Germline CDR1 is MDHEN and CDR2 is SYDVKM. CDR3 length: 13 amino acids. Trimming stripped 8 bases from V and 2 bases from J, with 13 bases between. The CDR3 region has the DNA TGTGCCAGCGGACGAACAGCACCCTACGAGCAGTACTTC. It is translated as CASGRTAPYEQYF.

The chain uses TRBV7-8 and TRBJ1-1; D ambiguous. V lost 3 bases and J lost 3, with 5 bases in between. Germline CDR1 is SGHVS and CDR2 is FQNEAQ. The length of the CDR3 is 12 residues. This CDR3 reads CASSFRDTEAFF. The CDR3 coding sequence is TGTGCCAGCAGCTTTAGGGACACTGAAGCTTTCTTT. The whole variable domain, filled in from reference TRBV7-8 and TRBJ1-1, reads GAGVSQSPRYKVAKRGQDVALRCDPISGHVSLFWYQQALGQGPEFLTYFQNEAQLDKSGLPSDRFFAERPEGSVSTLKIQRTQQEDSAVYLCASSFRDTEAFFGQGTRLTVV.

The gene calls are TRBV9 and TRBJ2-3; a possible D gene is TRBD2 (6 bases). CDR3 length: 16 residues. Per the germline V gene, CDR1 is SGDLS and CDR2 is YYNGEE. V gave up 3 bases and J gave up 4 bases, with 18 bases separating them. In DNA, the CDR3 is TGTGCCAGCAGCGGGCGGGGAGAGGGTATTCCAGATACGCAGTATTTT. Protein sequence: CASSGRGEGIPDTQYF. Full variable domain (rest looked up from reference TRBV9 and TRBJ2-3): DSGVTQTPKHLITATGQRVTLRCSPRSGDLSVYWYQQSLDQGLQFLIQYYNGEERAKGNILERFSAQQFPDLHSELNLSSLELGDSALYFCASSGRGEGIPDTQYFGPGTRLTVL.

Turning to this clone: Mismatch with germline at one junction end may stem from a read error. This rearrangement joins TRBV11-3 to TRBJ2-1, with 12 bases lining up with TRBD2. This CDR3 has 15 amino acids. Germline V lookup: CDR1 SGHNT, CDR2 YENEEA. The chain's CDR3 is CASSRSRLAGDTQVF. Here the CDR3 DNA reads TGTGCCAGCAGCCGCTCCCGACTAGCGGGAGATACGCAGGTCTTC.

The J gene is TRBJ2-7, the V gene TRBV7-9; D uncertain. Germline CDR1 and CDR2: SEHNR and FQNEAQ (reference sequence). V shed 5 bases and J shed 3 bases, with 8 bases lying between them. The CDR3 covers 12 residues. DNA for the CDR3: TGTGCCAGCAGCCGCGTTGGCTACGAGCAGTACTTC. It encodes CASSRVGYEQYF.